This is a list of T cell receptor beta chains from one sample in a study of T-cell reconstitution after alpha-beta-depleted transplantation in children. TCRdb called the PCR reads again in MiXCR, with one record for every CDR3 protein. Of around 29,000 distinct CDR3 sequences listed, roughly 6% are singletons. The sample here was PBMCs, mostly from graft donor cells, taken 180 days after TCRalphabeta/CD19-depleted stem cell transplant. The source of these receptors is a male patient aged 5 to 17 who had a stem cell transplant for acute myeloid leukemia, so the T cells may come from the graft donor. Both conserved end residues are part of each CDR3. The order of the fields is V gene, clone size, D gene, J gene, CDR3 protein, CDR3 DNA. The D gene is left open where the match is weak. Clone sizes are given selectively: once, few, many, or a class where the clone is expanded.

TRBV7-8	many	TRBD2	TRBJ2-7	CASSFASILAGVYEQYF	TGTGCCAGCAGCTTCGCCAGCATCCTAGCGGGAGTTTATGAGCAGTACTTC
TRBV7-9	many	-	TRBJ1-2	CASSSQGQGGGYTF	TGTGCCAGCAGCTCTCAAGGGCAGGGAGGCGGCTACACCTTC
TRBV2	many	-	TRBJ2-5	CASRVGRQETQYF	TGTGCCAGCAGGGTTGGCAGACAAGAGACCCAGTACTTC
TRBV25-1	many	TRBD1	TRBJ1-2	CASKAGTGTNYGYTF	TGTGCCAGCAAGGCCGGGACAGGGACGAACTATGGCTACACCTTC
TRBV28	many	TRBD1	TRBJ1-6	CASSLYPRGLINSPLHF	TGTGCCAGCAGTTTATACCCCAGGGGGCTTATCAATTCACCCCTCCACTTT
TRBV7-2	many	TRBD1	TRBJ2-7	CASSRTGPYYEQYF	TGTGCCAGCAGCCGGACAGGGCCCTACTACGAGCAGTACTTC
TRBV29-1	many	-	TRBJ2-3	CSVQYSLSGGAGPQYF	TGCAGCGTTCAATACTCACTCTCAGGGGGGGCCGGGCCACAGTATTTT
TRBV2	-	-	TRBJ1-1	CASSVARIGTEAFF	TGTGCCAGCAGTGTAGCTCGAATCGGGACTGAAGCTTTCTTT
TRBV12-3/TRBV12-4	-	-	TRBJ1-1	CASSLEGQGNTEAFF	TGTGCCAGCAGTTTAGAAGGGCAGGGGAACACTGAAGCTTTCTTT
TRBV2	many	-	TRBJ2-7	CASSDRLYEQYF	TGTGCCAGCAGTGACCGCCTTTACGAGCAGTACTTC
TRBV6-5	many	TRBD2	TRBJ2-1	CASSTGTSGGVNEQFF	TGTGCCAGCAGTACCGGGACTAGCGGGGGGGTCAATGAGCAGTTCTTC
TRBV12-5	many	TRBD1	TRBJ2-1	CASGLQLQGINEQFF	TGTGCTAGTGGTTTGCAACTACAGGGGATCAATGAGCAGTTCTTC
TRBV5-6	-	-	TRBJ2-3	CASSRRTSSTDTQYF	TGTGCCAGCAGTCGTAGGACATCGAGCACAGATACGCAGTATTTT